The 15 T cell receptor beta chains in this list originate from one sample, sequenced in a study of blood T cell repertoires in COVID-19. Profiled with immunoSEQ multiplex PCR; TCRdb holds only in-frame clones, not every one. The sample lists 110,000 to 150,000 clones, about 89% seen once, with roughly 2.9% in the top ten. The sequencing sample was made of peripheral blood. The receptors originated from a man aged 60 to 69 with active or convalescent COVID-19.

This clone has more than one count but fewer than ten. This chain connects TRBV7-3 to TRBJ2-1, with 13 bases lining up with TRBD2. Unmatched junction bases numbered 7, after V lost 5 bases and J lost 3 bases. Germline V gene sequence: CDR1 SGHTA, CDR2 FQGTGA. The CDR3 contains 17 residues. CDR3 coding DNA: TGTGCCAGCAGCCCCAGACTAGCGGGGGGAGACTACAATGAGCAGTTCTTC. Translation gives CASSPRLAGGDYNEQFF.

The CDR3 protein is CASSLTVVGEQYF. CDR3 sequence (DNA): TGTGCCAGCAGTTTGACAGTCGTGGGGGAGCAGTACTTC. V and J are TRBV27 and TRBJ2-7, with a tentative D call TRBD1 (5 bases). The CDR3 extends over 13 amino acids. CDR1 and CDR2 (germline): MNHEY, SMNVEV (reference sequence). The germline V and J ends were trimmed by 3 bases and 7 bases, with 13 bases remaining between them.

The J gene is TRBJ2-1, the V gene TRBV27; TRBD1 is a possible D gene (5 bases). With 0 bases removed from V and 4 bases from J, the gap between germline ends came to 10 bases. The germline V gene encodes CDR1 MNHEY and CDR2 SMNVEV (reference sequence). The CDR3 loop spans 15 amino acids. The CDR3 loop is CASSLSAGLYNEQFF. The CDR3 nucleotides are TGTGCCAGCAGTTTATCTGCAGGGCTTTACAATGAGCAGTTCTTC.

A single count supports this clone. V and J are TRBV9 and TRBJ1-6; tentative D call: TRBD1 (5 bases). V was cut by 5 bases and J by 9 bases, with 15 bases left in between. This CDR3 has 14 amino acids. Germline V gene lookup returns CDR1 SGDLS and CDR2 YYNGEE. DNA of the CDR3: TGTGCCAGCAGACGGGACCATAGCGGTTCACCCCTCCACTTT. It specifies CASRRDHSGSPLHF.

V is TRBV4-2 and J is TRBJ1-1, with TRBD1 as a possible D gene (6 bases). V was trimmed by 0 bases and J by 3 bases, leaving 11 bases between them. Germline CDR1 and CDR2: LGHNA and YNFKEQ. The CDR3 spans 15 residues. CDR3 residues: CASSQDDRTYTEAFF. CDR3 DNA: TGTGCCAGCAGCCAAGATGACAGGACCTACACTGAAGCTTTCTTT.

Only one count was recorded for this clone. The chain is built from TRBV6-5 and TRBJ2-7; 11 bases fit TRBD1. Germline CDR1 is MNHEY and CDR2 is SVGAGI. The CDR3 runs 16 residues. The V gene end was trimmed by 2 bases and the J gene end by 4 bases; junction bases not matched to a gene: 7. This chain's CDR3 is CASSYGGQGGPYEQYF. Here the CDR3 DNA reads TGTGCCAGCAGTTACGGGGGACAGGGGGGACCGTACGAGCAGTACTTC.

The rearrangement uses TRBV19 and TRBJ2-7; 8 nucleotides match TRBD1. CDR1 LNHDA and CDR2 SQIVND come from the germline V gene (reference sequence). J lost 6 bases, V lost 5 bases, and 9 bases had no gene match. The CDR3 is 14 residues long. The CDR3 nucleotides are TGTGCCAGTAGTGGACAGGGAAGAGGTCTCGAGCAGTACTTC. As protein: CASSGQGRGLEQYF.

V is TRBV19 and J is TRBJ1-1, with D perhaps matching TRBD1 (5 bases). The CDR3 is 13 residues long. Trimming shortened V by 2 bases and J by 6 bases, and 10 bases separated the two germline ends. CDR1 and CDR2 from the germline V gene are LNHDA and SQIVND (reference sequence). In nucleotides, the CDR3 is TGTGCCAGTAGTATACTCGAAGGGGCTGAAGCTTTCTTT. It yields the protein CASSILEGAEAFF.

V is TRBV30 and J is TRBJ2-1; 8 bases map to TRBD1. Germline CDR1 is GTSNPN and CDR2 is SVGIG (reference sequence). V was pared by 3 bases and J by 1 base, with 2 bases of the junction left unmatched. The CDR3 is 14 amino acids. The CDR3 DNA sequence: TGTGCCTGGAGAGACAGGGGTTCCTACAATGAGCAGTTCTTC. It encodes CAWRDRGSYNEQFF.

This clone was detected only a few times. This sequence joins TRBV12-3 or TRBV12-4 and TRBJ2-7, with D maybe TRBD2 (6 bases). This CDR3 is built from 11 residues. With 6 bases removed from V and 5 bases from J, the gap between germline ends came to 8 bases. The CDR3 region is CASSRGDEQYF. The CDR3 nucleotides are TGTGCCAGCAGCCGCGGGGACGAGCAGTACTTC.

V gene TRBV2 combines with J gene TRBJ1-4; maybe TRBD1 (5 bases). Germline V CDR1 and CDR2: SNHLY, FYNNEI. The CDR3 has 13 amino acids. The V end lost 8 bases, the J end lost 8 bases, and 15 bases lay between the germline ends. CDR3 sequence: CASLREMGEKLFF. Written as DNA, the CDR3 is TGTGCCAGCCTCAGGGAAATGGGAGAAAAACTGTTTTTT.

The chain links TRBV2 to TRBJ1-5; 7 nucleotides match TRBD1. V lost 6 bases, J lost 9 bases, and 8 bases stayed unmatched. The V gene's germline CDR1 is SNHLY and CDR2 FYNNEI. This CDR3 spans 13 amino acids. CDR3 sequence (DNA): TGTGCCAGCAGGGAGGGACAGTCCGCGCCCCAGCATTTT. Amino acids: CASREGQSAPQHF.

This chain uses TRBV9 with TRBJ1-6; tentatively, D is TRBD1 (6 bases). The CDR3 runs 15 residues. V was cut by 1 base and J by 7 bases, with 12 bases left in between. Germline CDR1 reads SGDLS; CDR2 reads YYNGEE. The CDR3 is CASSVTGTTNSPLHF. For the CDR3, the DNA is TGTGCCAGCAGCGTAACCGGGACAACCAATTCACCCCTCCACTTT.

The chain couples TRBV6-2 or TRBV6-3 to TRBJ2-3; TRBD2 might be the D (6 bases). This CDR3 is built from 15 residues. Germline CDR1 and CDR2: MNHEY and SVGEGT. Trimming stripped 1 base from V and 2 bases from J, with 10 bases between. The CDR3 bases are TGTGCCAGCAGTTACTGGAGGGCCAACACAGATACGCAGTATTTT. Encoded protein: CASSYWRANTDTQYF.

The rearrangement uses TRBV19 and TRBJ2-7; 9 positions agree with TRBD1. Germline V gene sequence: CDR1 LNHDA, CDR2 SQIVND (reference sequence). The CDR3 runs 14 residues. The ends lost 7 bases at V and 6 bases at J; junction bases unmatched: 10. The DNA for the CDR3 is TGTGCCAGTACTCCCCGGGACAGGGTAAGCGAGCAGTACTTC. This gives the protein CASTPRDRVSEQYF.